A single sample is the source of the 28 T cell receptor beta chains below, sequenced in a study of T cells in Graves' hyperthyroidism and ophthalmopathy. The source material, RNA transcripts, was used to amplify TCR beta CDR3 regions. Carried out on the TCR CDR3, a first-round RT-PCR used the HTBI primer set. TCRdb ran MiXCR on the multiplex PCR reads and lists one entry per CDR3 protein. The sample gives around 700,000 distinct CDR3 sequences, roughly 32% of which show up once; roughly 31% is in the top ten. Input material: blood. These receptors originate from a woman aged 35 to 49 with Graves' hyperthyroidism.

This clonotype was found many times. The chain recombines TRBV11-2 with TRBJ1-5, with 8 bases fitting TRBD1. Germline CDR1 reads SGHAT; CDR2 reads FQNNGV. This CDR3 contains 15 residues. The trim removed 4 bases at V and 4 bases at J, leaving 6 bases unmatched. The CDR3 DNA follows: TGTGCCAGCAGCTGGAGGGACAGGCAGAATCAGCCCCAGCATTTT. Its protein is CASSWRDRQNQPQHF.

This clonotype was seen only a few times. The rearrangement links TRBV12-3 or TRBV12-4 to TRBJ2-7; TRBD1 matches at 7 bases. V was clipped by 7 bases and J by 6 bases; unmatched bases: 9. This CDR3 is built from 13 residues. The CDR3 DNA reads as TGTGCCAGCACATCCGACAGGGTTGGCGAGCAGTACTTC. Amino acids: CASTSDRVGEQYF.

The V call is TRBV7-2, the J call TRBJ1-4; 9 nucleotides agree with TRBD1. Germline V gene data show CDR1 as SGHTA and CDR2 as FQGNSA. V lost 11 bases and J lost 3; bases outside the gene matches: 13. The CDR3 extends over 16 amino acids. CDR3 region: CAWDLGGQGSNEKLFF. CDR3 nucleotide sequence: TGTGCCTGGGACTTGGGGGGACAGGGCTCTAATGAAAAACTGTTTTTT. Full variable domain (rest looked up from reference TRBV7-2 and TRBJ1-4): GAGVSQSPSNKVTEKGKDVELRCDPISGHTALYWYRQSLGQGLEFLIYFQGNSAPDKSGLPSDRFSAERTGGSVSTLTIQRTQQEDSAVYLCAWDLGGQGSNEKLFFGSGTQLSVL.

The CDR3 nucleotides read TGCGCCAGCAGCCAAAACAGGGGGCGCTTTCCCGGGGAGCTGTTTTTT. It codes for CASSQNRGRFPGELFF. The chain employs TRBV4-3 and TRBJ2-2; 9 nucleotides match TRBD1. Germline CDR1 reads LGHNA; CDR2 reads YSLEER. This CDR3 has 16 amino acids. J lost 6 bases, V lost 2 bases, and 7 bases had no gene match.

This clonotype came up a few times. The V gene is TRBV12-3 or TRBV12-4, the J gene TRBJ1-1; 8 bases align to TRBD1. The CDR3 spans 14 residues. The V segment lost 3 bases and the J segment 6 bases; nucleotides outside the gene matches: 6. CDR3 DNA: TGTGCCAGCAGTTTCCCGGGACAGGTAGCTGAAGCTTTCTTT. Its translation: CASSFPGQVAEAFF.

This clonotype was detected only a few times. CDR3 residues: CSARDRLAGQETQYF. CDR3 in DNA: TGCAGTGCTAGAGATCGACTAGCGGGGCAAGAGACCCAGTACTTC. The chain joins TRBV20-1 to TRBJ2-5; 11 positions agree with TRBD2. The CDR3 runs 15 residues. Per the germline V gene, CDR1 is DFQATT and CDR2 is SNEGSKA (reference sequence). V lost 0 bases to trimming and J lost 2 bases; unmatched junction nucleotides: 2.

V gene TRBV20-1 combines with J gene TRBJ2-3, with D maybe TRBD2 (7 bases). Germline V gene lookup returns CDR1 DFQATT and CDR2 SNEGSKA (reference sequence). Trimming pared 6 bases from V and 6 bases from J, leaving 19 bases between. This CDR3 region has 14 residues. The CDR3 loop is CSALKRGGGDTQYF. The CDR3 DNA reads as TGCAGTGCCCTCAAAAGGGGGGGGGGGGATACGCAGTATTTT.

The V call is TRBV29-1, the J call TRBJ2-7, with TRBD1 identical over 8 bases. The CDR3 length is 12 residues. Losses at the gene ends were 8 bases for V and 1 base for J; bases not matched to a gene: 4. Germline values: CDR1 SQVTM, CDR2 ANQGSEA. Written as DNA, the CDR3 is TGCAGCTTGGGACAGGTGTCCTACGAGCAGTACTTC. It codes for CSLGQVSYEQYF.

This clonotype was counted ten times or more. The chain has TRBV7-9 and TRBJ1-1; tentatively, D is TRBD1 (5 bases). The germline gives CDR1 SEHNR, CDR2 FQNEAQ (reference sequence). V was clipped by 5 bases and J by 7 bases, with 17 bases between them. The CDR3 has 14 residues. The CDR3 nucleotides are TGTGCCAGCAGCCCAGTGGGGGTTCGTGGTGAAGCTTTCTTT. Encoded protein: CASSPVGVRGEAFF. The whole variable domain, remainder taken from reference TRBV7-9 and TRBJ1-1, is DTGVSQNPRHKITKRGQNVTFRCDPISEHNRLYWYRQTLGQGPEFLTYFQNEAQLEKSRLLSDRFSAERPKGSFSTLEIQRTEQGDSAMYLCASSPVGVRGEAFFGQGTRLTVV.

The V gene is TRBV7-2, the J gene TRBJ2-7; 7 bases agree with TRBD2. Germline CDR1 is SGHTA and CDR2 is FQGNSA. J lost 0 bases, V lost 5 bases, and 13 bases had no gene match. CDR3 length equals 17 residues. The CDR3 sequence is CASSGRVVGGGSYEQYF. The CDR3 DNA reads TGTGCCAGCAGCGGCCGAGTAGTCGGCGGGGGCTCCTACGAGCAGTACTTC. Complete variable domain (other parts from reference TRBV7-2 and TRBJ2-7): GAGVSQSPSNKVTEKGKDVELRCDPISGHTALYWYRQSLGQGLEFLIYFQGNSAPDKSGLPSDRFSAERTGGSVSTLTIQRTQQEDSAVYLCASSGRVVGGGSYEQYFGPGTRLTVT.

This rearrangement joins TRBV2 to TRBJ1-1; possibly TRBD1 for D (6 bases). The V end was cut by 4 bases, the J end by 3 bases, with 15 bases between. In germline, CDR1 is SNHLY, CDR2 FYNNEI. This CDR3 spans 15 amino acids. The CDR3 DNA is TGTGCCAGCAGTGCCACAGGGATGACGGACACTGAAGCTTTCTTT. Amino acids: CASSATGMTDTEAFF.

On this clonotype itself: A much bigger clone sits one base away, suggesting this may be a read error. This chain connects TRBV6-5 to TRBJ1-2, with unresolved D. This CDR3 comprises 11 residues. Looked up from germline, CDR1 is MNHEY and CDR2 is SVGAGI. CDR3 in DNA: TGTGCCATCAGTTACCCCACGGGCTACACCTTC. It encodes CAISYPTGYTF.

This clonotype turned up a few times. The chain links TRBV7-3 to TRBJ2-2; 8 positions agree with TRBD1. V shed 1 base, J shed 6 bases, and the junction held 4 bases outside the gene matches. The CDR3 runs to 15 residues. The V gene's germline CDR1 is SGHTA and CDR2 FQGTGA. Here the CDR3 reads CASSLNSQGAGELFF. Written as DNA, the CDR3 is TGTGCCAGCAGCTTAAACTCACAGGGGGCCGGGGAGCTGTTTTTT.

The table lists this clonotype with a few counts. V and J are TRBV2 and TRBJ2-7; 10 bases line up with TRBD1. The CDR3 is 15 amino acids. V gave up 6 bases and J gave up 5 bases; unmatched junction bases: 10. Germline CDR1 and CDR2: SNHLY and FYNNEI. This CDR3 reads CASRYRDRGIHEQYF. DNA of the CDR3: TGTGCCAGCAGATACCGGGACAGGGGTATCCACGAGCAGTACTTC.

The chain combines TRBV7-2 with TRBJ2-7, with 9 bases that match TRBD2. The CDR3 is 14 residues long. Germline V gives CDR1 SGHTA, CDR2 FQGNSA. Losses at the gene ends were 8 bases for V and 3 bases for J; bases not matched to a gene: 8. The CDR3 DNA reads TGTGCCAGCCCGAAAAGCGGGGGGTACTACGAGCAGTACTTC. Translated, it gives CASPKSGGYYEQYF.

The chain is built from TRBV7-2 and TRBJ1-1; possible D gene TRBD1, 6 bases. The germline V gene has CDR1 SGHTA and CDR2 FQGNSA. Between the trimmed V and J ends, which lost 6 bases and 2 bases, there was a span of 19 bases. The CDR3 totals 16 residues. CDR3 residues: CASSLQRQVSNTEAFF. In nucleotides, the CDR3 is TGTGCCAGCAGTTTGCAAAGACAGGTTTCTAACACTGAAGCTTTCTTT.

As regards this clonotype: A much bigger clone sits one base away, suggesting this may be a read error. The CDR3 loop is CASSPDSYNTEASF. DNA for the CDR3: TGTGCCAGCAGCCCGGACAGCTATAACACTGAAGCTTCCTTT. The chain combines TRBV7-2 with TRBJ1-1; maybe TRBD1 (6 bases). This CDR3 has 14 amino acids. Germline CDR1 SGHTA, CDR2 FQGNSA.

This CDR3 reads CASSLVARAPNNEQFF. The CDR3 nucleotides read TGTGCCAGCAGCTTAGTGGCCCGGGCTCCAAACAATGAGCAGTTCTTC. The rearrangement uses TRBV7-6 and TRBJ2-1; D not resolved. This CDR3 spans 16 amino acids. Trimming removed 1 base from V and 5 bases from J, with 15 bases in between. Germline V gene data show CDR1 as SGHVS and CDR2 as FNYEAQ. The full variable domain, completed using reference TRBV7-6 and TRBJ2-1, is GAGVSQSPRYKVTKRGQDVALRCDPISGHVSLYWYRQALGQGPEFLTYFNYEAQQDKSGLPNDRFSAERPEGSISTLTIQRTEQRDSAMYRCASSLVARAPNNEQFFGPGTRLTVL.

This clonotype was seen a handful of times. The CDR3: CASSESGLGQAEKLFF. Here the CDR3 DNA reads TGTGCCAGCAGTGAATCTGGTCTTGGACAGGCGGAAAAACTGTTTTTT. The chain carries TRBV6-1 and TRBJ1-4, with TRBD1 identical over 7 bases. CDR1 is MNHNS and CDR2 is SASEGT in the germline V gene. The CDR3 extends over 16 amino acids. V lost 2 bases to trimming and J lost 8 bases; unmatched junction nucleotides: 11.

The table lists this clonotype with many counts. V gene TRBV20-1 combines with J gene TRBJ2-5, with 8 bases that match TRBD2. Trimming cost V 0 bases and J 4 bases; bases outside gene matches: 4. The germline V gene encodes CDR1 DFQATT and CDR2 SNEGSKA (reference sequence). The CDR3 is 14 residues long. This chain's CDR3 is CSARDPGGGETQYF. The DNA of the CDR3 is TGCAGTGCTAGAGATCCCGGGGGGGGAGAGACCCAGTACTTC.

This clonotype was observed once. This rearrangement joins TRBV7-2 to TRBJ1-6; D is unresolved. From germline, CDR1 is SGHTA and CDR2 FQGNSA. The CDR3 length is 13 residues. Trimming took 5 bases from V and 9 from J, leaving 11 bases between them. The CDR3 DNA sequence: TGTGCCAGCAGCCGGGAAGGGTTTTCACCCCTCCACTTT. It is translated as CASSREGFSPLHF.

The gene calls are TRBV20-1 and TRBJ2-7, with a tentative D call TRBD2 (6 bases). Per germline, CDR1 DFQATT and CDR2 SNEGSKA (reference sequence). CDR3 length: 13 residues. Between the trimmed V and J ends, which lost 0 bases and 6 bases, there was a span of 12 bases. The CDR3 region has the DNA TGCAGTGCTAGAGATAGGAGGGGCAGCGAGCAGTACTTC. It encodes CSARDRRGSEQYF.

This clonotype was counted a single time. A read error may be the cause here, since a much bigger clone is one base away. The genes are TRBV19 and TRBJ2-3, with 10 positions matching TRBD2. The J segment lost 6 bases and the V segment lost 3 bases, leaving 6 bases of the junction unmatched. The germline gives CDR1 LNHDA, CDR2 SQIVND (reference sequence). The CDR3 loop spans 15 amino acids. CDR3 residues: CASSIAASGGDTQYF. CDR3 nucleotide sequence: TGTGCCAGTAGTATCGCGGCTAGCGGGGGCGATACGCAGTATTTT.

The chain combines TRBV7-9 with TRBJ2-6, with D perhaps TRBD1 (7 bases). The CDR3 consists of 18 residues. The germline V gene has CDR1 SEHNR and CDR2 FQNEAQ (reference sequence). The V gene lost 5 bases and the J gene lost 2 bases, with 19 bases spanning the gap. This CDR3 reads CASSHHQGGPTGANVLTF. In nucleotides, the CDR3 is TGTGCCAGCAGCCACCATCAGGGGGGTCCAACTGGGGCCAACGTCCTGACTTTC.

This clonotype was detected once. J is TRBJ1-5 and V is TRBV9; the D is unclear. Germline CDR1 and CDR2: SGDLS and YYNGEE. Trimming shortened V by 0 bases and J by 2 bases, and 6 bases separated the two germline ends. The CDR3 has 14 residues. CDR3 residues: CASSVAQGNQPQHF. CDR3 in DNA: TGTGCCAGCAGCGTAGCGCAGGGCAATCAGCCCCAGCATTTT.

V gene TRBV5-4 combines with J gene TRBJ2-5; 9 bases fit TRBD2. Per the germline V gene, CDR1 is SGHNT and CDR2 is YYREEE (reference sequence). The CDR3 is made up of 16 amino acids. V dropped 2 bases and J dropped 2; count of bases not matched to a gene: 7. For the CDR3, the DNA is TGTGCCAGCAGCTTTCGGAGCGGGGGGAATCAAGAGACCCAGTACTTC. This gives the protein CASSFRSGGNQETQYF.

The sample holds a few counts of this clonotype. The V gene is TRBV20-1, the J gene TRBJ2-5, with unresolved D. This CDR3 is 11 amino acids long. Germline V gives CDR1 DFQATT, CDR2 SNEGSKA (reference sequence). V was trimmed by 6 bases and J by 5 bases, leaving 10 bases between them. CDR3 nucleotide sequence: TGCAGTGCCAAACGAACCGAGACCCAGTACTTC. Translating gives CSAKRTETQYF.

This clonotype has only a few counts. CDR3 nucleotide sequence: TGTGCCAGCCGGCGGGCCAGAAGGGACCATGGCTACACCTTC. Encoded protein: CASRRARRDHGYTF. The chain joins TRBV2 to TRBJ1-2, with D perhaps TRBD1 (5 bases). This CDR3 is 14 amino acids long. Germline V gene lookup returns CDR1 SNHLY and CDR2 FYNNEI. V dropped 8 bases and J dropped 6 bases, with 19 bases sitting between them.